This T cell receptor beta chain is drawn from a study of blood T cell repertoires in COVID-19. Overall study context: COVID-19 samples from acute and convalescent phases originated in the United States, Italy and Spain. Sources were T cells, B-cell-depleted T cells, or PBMCs; the material itself was cDNA or gDNA.

The CDR3 has 13 amino acids. V was trimmed by 0 bases and J by 8 bases, leaving 10 bases between them. Looked up from germline, CDR1 is LGHDT and CDR2 is YNNKEL (reference sequence). This clone showed up just once. In the source study's methods: Using reference gene primer amplification, nucleated cell counts were estimated. Assay: immunoSEQ multiplex PCR; the TCRdb copy retains only in-frame clones and omits some. The V and J calls and clone size come from that table; D and trimming were worked out from the DNA. Found here are about 130,000 clones, more than 80% of them singletons; the top ten hold approximately 12%.

J is TRBJ1-2 and V is TRBV3-1 (or the pseudogene TRBV3-2); D is unresolved. This TCR came from a woman between 55 and 75 years old with acute or convalescent COVID-19. The sequenced sample was peripheral blood. For the CDR3, the DNA is TGTGCCAGCAGCCAAGATTGGGCGTCGGGCTACACCTTC. This gives the protein CASSQDWASGYTF.